This T cell receptor beta chain was recorded in a study of blood T cells in healthy people across ages. This clonotype occurred a few times. Caucasian individuals from Russia who were healthy and aged roughly 6 to 90 acted as donors. Together with a sample-barcoded 5' primer, a J-beta primer mix was included in a second PCR lasting roughly 6 to 12 cycles. TCRdb analysed the 5' RACE reads with MiXCR anew, one entry per CDR3 protein. The data show roughly 800,000 distinct CDR3 sequences, around 24% seen once. Trimming shortened V by 7 bases and J by 1 base, and 10 bases separated the two germline ends. Per the germline V gene, CDR1 is SQVTM and CDR2 is ANQGSEA. The length of the CDR3 is 12 residues. These data were also filed under a second study, of T cells of mothers and their children.

The rearrangement joins TRBV29-1 to TRBJ1-1; D is ambiguous. Sequenced material: blood. The sequence came from a boy younger than 18 in good health. CDR3 sequence (DNA): TGCAGCGCAGAAGAGGGGAACACTGAAGCTTTCTTT. It encodes CSAEEGNTEAFF.